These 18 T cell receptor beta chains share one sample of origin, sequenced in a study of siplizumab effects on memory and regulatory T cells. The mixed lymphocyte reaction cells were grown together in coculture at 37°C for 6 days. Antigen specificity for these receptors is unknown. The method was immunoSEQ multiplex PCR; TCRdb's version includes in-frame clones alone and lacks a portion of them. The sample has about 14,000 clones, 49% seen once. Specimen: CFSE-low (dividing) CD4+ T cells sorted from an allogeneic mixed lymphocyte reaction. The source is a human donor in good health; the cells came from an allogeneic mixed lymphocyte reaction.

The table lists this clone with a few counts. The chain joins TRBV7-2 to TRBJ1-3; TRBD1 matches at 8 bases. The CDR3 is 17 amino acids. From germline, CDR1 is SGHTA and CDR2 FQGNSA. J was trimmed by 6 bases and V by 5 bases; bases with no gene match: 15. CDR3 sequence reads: CASSVSSGRGHLNTIYF. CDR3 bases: TGTGCCAGCAGCGTTAGTTCGGGCAGGGGGCACTTAAACACCATATATTTT.

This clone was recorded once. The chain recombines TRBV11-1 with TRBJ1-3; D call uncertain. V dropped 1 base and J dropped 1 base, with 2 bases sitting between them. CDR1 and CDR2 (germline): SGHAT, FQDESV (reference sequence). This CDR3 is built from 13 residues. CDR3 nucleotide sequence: TGTGCCAGCAGCTTAGGATCTGGAAACACCATATATTTT. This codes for CASSLGSGNTIYF.

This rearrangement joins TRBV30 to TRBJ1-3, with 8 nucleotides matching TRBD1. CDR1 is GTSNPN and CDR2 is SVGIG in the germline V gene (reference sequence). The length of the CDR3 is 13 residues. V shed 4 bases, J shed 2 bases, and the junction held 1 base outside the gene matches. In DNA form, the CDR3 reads TGTGCCTGGAACAGGGGGACTGGAAACACCATATATTTT. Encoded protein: CAWNRGTGNTIYF.

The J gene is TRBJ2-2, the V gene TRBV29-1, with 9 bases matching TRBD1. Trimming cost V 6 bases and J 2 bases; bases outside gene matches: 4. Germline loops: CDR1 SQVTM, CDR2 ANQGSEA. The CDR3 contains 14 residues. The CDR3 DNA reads TGCAGCGTGTACAGGGGGCTTAACACCGGGGAGCTGTTTTTT. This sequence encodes CSVYRGLNTGELFF.

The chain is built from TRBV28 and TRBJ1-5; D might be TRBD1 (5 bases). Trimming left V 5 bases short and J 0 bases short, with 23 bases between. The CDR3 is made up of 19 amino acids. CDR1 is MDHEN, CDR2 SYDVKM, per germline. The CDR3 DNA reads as TGTGCCAGCAGTCATTCCCCGGGACGGAGAGTCGATAGCAATCAGCCCCAGCATTTT. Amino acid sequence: CASSHSPGRRVDSNQPQHF.

The CDR3 DNA reads as TGTGCCAGCCAACAGGGTTACTATGGCTACACCTTC. This codes for CASQQGYYGYTF. The chain has TRBV5-6 and TRBJ1-2; the D gene is possibly TRBD1 (6 bases). The CDR3 loop spans 12 amino acids. V was pared by 7 bases and J by 3 bases, with 10 bases between. Germline lookup yields CDR1 SGHDT and CDR2 YYEEEE.

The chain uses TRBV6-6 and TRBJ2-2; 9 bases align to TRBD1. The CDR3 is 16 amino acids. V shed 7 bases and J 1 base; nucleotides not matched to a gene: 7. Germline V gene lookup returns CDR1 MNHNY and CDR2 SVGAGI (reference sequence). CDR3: CASKKRTGENTGELFF. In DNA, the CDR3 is TGTGCCAGCAAAAAGAGGACAGGGGAGAACACCGGGGAGCTGTTTTTT.

DNA for the CDR3: TGTGCCAGCAGTAACAGGGGTGTCAATCAGCCCCAGCATTTT. Residues: CASSNRGVNQPQHF. V gene TRBV6-5 combines with J gene TRBJ1-5; 7 positions match TRBD1. The germline V gene has CDR1 MNHEY and CDR2 SVGAGI. The V segment lost 5 bases and the J segment 3 bases; nucleotides outside the gene matches: 4. The CDR3 totals 14 residues.

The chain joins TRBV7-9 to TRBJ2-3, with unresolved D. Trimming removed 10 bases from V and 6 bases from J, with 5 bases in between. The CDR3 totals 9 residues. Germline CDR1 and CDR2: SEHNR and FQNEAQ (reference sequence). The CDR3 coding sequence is TGTGCCATCGGGGATACGCAGTATTTT. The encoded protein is CAIGDTQYF.

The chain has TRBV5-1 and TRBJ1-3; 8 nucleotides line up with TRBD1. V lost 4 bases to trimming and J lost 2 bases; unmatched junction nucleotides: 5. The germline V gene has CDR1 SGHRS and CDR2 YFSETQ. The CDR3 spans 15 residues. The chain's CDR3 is CASSTQGVAGNTIYF. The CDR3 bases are TGCGCCAGCAGCACACAGGGGGTAGCTGGAAACACCATATATTTT.

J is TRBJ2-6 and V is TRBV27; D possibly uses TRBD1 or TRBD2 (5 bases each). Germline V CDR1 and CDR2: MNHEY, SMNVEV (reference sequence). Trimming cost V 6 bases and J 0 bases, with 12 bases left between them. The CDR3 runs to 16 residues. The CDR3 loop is CASSRAGTSGANVLTF. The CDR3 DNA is TGTGCCAGCAGCCGCGCCGGGACCTCTGGGGCCAACGTCCTGACTTTC.

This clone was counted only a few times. CDR3 nucleotides: TGTGCCAGCAGCCCCCCCGGCGGGGGGCCGAACACCGGGGAGCTGTTTTTT. Protein product: CASSPPGGGPNTGELFF. The chain carries TRBV5-5 and TRBJ2-2; the match to TRBD2 covers 8 bases. The germline CDR1 and CDR2 sequences are SGHKS and YYEKEE (reference sequence). The CDR3 has 17 amino acids. V dropped 4 bases and J dropped 0; count of bases not matched to a gene: 8.

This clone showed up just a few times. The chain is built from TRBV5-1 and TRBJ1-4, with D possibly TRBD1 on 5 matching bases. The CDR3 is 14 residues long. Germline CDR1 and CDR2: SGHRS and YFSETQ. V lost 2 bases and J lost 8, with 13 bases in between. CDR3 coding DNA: TGCGCCAGCAGCTTCGAACAGGTTGAGGAAAAACTGTTTTTT. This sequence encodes CASSFEQVEEKLFF.

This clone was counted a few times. Here the CDR3 DNA reads TGTGCCAGCAGTTACACCAGGGTCGGGGAGCTGTTTTTT. Protein product: CASSYTRVGELFF. The genes are TRBV6-5 and TRBJ2-2; TRBD1 might be the D (5 bases). Looked up from germline, CDR1 is MNHEY and CDR2 is SVGAGI. Trimming removed 2 bases from V and 7 bases from J, with 8 bases in between. CDR3 length equals 13 residues.

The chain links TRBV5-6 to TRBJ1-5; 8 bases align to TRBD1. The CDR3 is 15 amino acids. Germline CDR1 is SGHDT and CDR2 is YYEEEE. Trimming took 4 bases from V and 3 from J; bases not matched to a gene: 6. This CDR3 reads CASSILDRDNQPQHF. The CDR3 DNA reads TGTGCCAGCAGCATACTGGACAGGGACAATCAGCCCCAGCATTTT.

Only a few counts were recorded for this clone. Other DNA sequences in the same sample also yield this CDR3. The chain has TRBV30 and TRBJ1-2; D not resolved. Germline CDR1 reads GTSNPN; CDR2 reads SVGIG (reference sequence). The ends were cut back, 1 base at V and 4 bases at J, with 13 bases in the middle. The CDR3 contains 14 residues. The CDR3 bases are TGTGCCTGGAGTGCCAATCAGCGTTCCTATGGCTACACCTTC. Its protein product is CAWSANQRSYGYTF.

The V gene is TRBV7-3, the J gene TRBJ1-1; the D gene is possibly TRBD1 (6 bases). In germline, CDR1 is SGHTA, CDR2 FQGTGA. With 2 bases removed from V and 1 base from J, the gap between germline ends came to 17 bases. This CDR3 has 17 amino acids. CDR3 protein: CASSLSPYRAPNTEAFF. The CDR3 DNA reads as TGTGCCAGCAGCTTATCTCCCTACAGGGCACCGAACACTGAAGCTTTCTTT.

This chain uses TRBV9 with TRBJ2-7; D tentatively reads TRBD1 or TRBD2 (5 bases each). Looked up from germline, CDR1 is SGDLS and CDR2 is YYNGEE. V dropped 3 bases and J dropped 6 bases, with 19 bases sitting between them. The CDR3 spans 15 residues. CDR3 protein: CASSATGTISGEQYF. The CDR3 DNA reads TGTGCCAGCAGCGCCACCGGGACCATATCGGGCGAGCAGTACTTC.